Below are 9 T cell receptor beta chains sequenced from a single sample in a study of tumor-infiltrating lymphocytes in primary liver carcinoma. Total RNA (around 500 ng) served as template for TCR beta cDNA synthesis primed by a constant-region primer. Three nested multiplex PCR rounds, a slightly modified ARM-PCR method, built the TCR beta libraries. TRBV1-TRBV30 forward primers paired with a C-beta reverse primer were used in the first two PCR rounds, which ran approximately 10 cycles each. TCRdb reprocessed the multiplex PCR reads with MiXCR, giving one entry per CDR3 protein. This sample has roughly 32,000 distinct CDR3 sequences, with roughly 69% found just once. From roughly 20-30 mg of unsorted bulk tissue, DNA and RNA were co-extracted together. Sample: liver tumor tissue from sampling region 4. Indicated subset: tumor region T4, right-lateral pole. These receptors were collected from a man aged 35 to 55 with primary liver carcinoma and hepatitis B virus infection.

On this clonotype itself: A read error is likely, as this CDR3 ends without the conserved phenylalanine or tryptophan. V gene TRBV11-1 combines with J gene TRBJ1-6; no firm D call. This CDR3 is built from 13 residues. CDR1 SGHAT and CDR2 FQDESV come from the germline V gene (reference sequence). CDR3: CPSSRTLVSPLHL. Written as DNA, the CDR3 is TGTCCCAGCAGCCGGACGCTGGTTTCACCCCTCCACCTT.

Judged by abundance, this clonotype is medium-sized (0.01 to 0.1%). V usage is TRBV4-3 and J usage is TRBJ2-6; D is ambiguous. The V and J ends lost 0 bases and 0 bases respectively, with 6 bases between them. Germline assignment: CDR1 LGHNA and CDR2 YSLEER. This CDR3 is built from 16 residues. The CDR3 region is CASSQDAGSGANVLTF. The CDR3 DNA reads TGCGCCAGCAGCCAAGATGCCGGCTCTGGGGCCAACGTCCTGACTTTC.

This clonotype is a singleton in its sample. Germline and junction disagree at one end, which may indicate a read error. In nucleotides, the CDR3 is TGTAGCCCATTAGCGGAGGGCCAAGAGACCCAGTACTTC. This encodes CSPLAEGQETQYF. The chain carries TRBV29-1 and TRBJ2-5; tentatively, D is TRBD2 (6 bases). Germline-derived CDR1 and CDR2 are SQVTM and ANQGSEA. This CDR3 is 13 amino acids long.

To note about this clonotype: Since no conserved phenylalanine or tryptophan closes the CDR3, a read error is the likely cause. The chain has TRBV11-3 and TRBJ2-3; 9 nucleotides match TRBD2. This CDR3 spans 16 amino acids. The germline V gene encodes CDR1 SGHNT and CDR2 YENEEA. V was pared by 5 bases and J by 6 bases, with 12 bases of the junction left unmatched. The chain's CDR3 is CASSESPAGGVDTQYS. Written as DNA, the CDR3 is TGTGCCAGCAGCGAGAGCCCGGCGGGAGGGGTGGATACGCAGTATTCT.

Turning to this clonotype: One junction end does not reproduce the germline sequence, and a read error may be involved. The rearrangement links TRBV29-1 to TRBJ2-7; D unresolved. CDR3 size: 12 residues. CDR1 and CDR2 (germline): SQVTM, ANQGSEA. CDR3 DNA sequence: TGCAGCACGGATTGGGGTAATCACGATCAGTACTTC. Its translation is CSTDWGNHDQYF.

The chain combines TRBV4-1 with TRBJ2-1, with D possibly TRBD2 on 6 matching bases. V lost 1 base, J lost 3 bases, and 19 bases lay in between. The germline gives CDR1 MGHRA, CDR2 YSYEKL. The CDR3 has 18 amino acids. The CDR3 protein is CASSQVDLGPAGYNEQFF. In nucleotides, the CDR3 is TGCGCCAGCAGCCAAGTGGACCTCGGGCCAGCGGGCTACAATGAGCAGTTCTTC.

V gene TRBV6-2 or TRBV6-3 combines with J gene TRBJ2-5; D not certain. Trimming removed 5 bases at V and 5 bases at J, with 15 bases between. The CDR3 has 14 residues. Germline V gene sequence: CDR1 MNHEY, CDR2 SVGEGT. CDR3 coding DNA: TGTGCCAGCAGTCCTATAGGAGCCCAGGAGACCCAGTACTTC. It specifies CASSPIGAQETQYF.

The CDR3 coding sequence is TGCAGCGTTGACCAAAGGACAAGGGTGGGCGAAGCTTTCTTT. Its protein is CSVDQRTRVGEAFF. The J gene is TRBJ1-1, the V gene TRBV29-1; possibly TRBD1 for D (5 bases). V dropped 3 bases and J dropped 8 bases, with 19 bases sitting between them. The CDR3 is made up of 14 amino acids. The V gene's germline CDR1 is SQVTM and CDR2 ANQGSEA.

This chain uses TRBV14 with TRBJ2-1; tentatively, D is TRBD2 (5 bases). V was cut by 6 bases and J by 10 bases, with 25 bases left in between. This CDR3 is built from 16 residues. Germline CDR1 SGHDN, CDR2 FVKESK. The CDR3 nucleotides read TGTGCCAGCAGTGTCGTAACGGGATGGGTAAACGAAGAGCAGTTCTTC. This gives the protein CASSVVTGWVNEEQFF.